One sample yielded the 24 T cell receptor beta chains listed below, sequenced in a study of T cell clonality in common variable immunodeficiency (dated by TCRdb to the mid-2010s). The library was built by means of the immunoSEQ multiplex PCR assay. This is the immuneACCESS table as TCRdb keeps it, with only in-frame sequences that have V and J called. A part of the clones is gone; compared with another copy, unresolved V genes explain less than half, and the rest is unexplained. In this sample, under 50,000 clones appear, none counted once only. The ten top clones hold about 0.68% of the sample. Sequenced input: peripheral blood mononuclear cells. These receptors were collected from a person aged 18 to 70 in good health.

The table lists this clone with many counts. The read is 3 residues too short to cover the CDR3 end, so that end is filled in from the germline J gene. V usage is TRBV29-1 and J usage is TRBJ2-7; D gene uncertain. V shed 1 base and J shed 2 bases, with 3 bases lying between them. Germline CDR1 reads SQVTM; CDR2 reads ANQGSEA. CDR3 length: 11 amino acids. Partial CDR3 DNA: TGCAGCGTTGAAGTCGCCTACGAG. Translating it yields CSVEVAYE. The whole CDR3 reads CSVEVAYEQYF.

Note on this clone: The read terminates 3 residues before the CDR3 end, so the remaining end is supplied by the germline J gene. The rearrangement uses TRBV7-8 and TRBJ1-2; D may be TRBD1 (6 bases). The CDR3 spans 16 residues. V lost 0 bases and J 1 base, leaving 12 bases between the germline ends. Germline CDR1 is SGHVS and CDR2 is FQNEAQ. The CDR3 DNA, read in part, is TGTGCCAGCAGCTTAGCGCTGAGGGGGTTTAACTATGGC. It specifies CASSLALRGFNYG. The full CDR3 reads CASSLALRGFNYGYTF.

This clone was seen ten or more times. The read stops 3 residues short of the end of the CDR3; the missing end is completed from the germline J gene. The rearrangement joins TRBV19 to TRBJ1-2; D possibly corresponds to TRBD1 (5 bases). Germline CDR1 is LNHDA and CDR2 is SQIVND (reference sequence). Trimming stripped 5 bases from V and 3 bases from J, with 10 bases between. The CDR3 is 13 amino acids. CDR3 amino acids: CASSPRQHYGYTF. CDR3 DNA (partial): TGTGCCAGTAGTCCCCGACAGCACTATGGC.

This clone was found many times. The read comes to an end 3 residues before the CDR3 does, leaving the germline J gene to fill in the end. The V gene is TRBV9, the J gene TRBJ1-6; D call uncertain. Germline CDR1 and CDR2: SGDLS and YYNGEE. The CDR3 covers 14 residues. The germline V and J ends were trimmed by 0 bases and 5 bases, with 6 bases remaining between them. CDR3 loop: CASSVALNNSPLHF. The sequenced CDR3 bases are TGTGCCAGCAGCGTAGCTCTTAATAATTCACCC. The full variable domain, with the rest looked up from reference TRBV9 and TRBJ1-6, is DSGVTQTPKHLITATGQRVTLRCSPRSGDLSVYWYQQSLDQGLQFLIQYYNGEERAKGNILERFSAQQFPDLHSELNLSSLELGDSALYFCASSVALNNSPLHFGNGTRLTVT.

Ten or more counts support this clone. The CDR3 goes on 3 residues after the read ends, and that part is filled in from the germline J gene. The rearrangement uses TRBV5-1 and TRBJ2-7; 8 positions agree with TRBD1. The V gene end was trimmed by 4 bases and the J gene end by 2 bases; junction bases not matched to a gene: 14. CDR1 is SGHRS, CDR2 YFSETQ, per germline. This CDR3 spans 17 amino acids. The sequenced CDR3 bases are TGCGCCAGCAGCGCGAGACCGACAGGGGCTGAAACCTACGAG. This encodes CASSARPTGAETYE. The full CDR3 sequence reads CASSARPTGAETYEQYF.

This clone showed up many times. The read finishes 3 residues shy of the CDR3 end, and the germline J gene is used to complete it. J is TRBJ1-3 and V is TRBV5-1, with unresolved D. The germline CDR1 and CDR2 sequences are SGHRS and YFSETQ. The CDR3 runs 19 residues. With 2 bases removed from V and 0 bases from J, the gap between germline ends came to 21 bases. CDR3 DNA, as far as it was read: TGCGCCAGCAGCTTAAGACCCGGTCCCACAGCCTCCTCTGGAAACACC. This encodes CASSLRPGPTASSGNT. Given in full, the CDR3 is CASSLRPGPTASSGNTIYF.

At least ten counts were recorded for this clone. The CDR3 end lies 3 residues beyond the end of the read and is filled in from the germline J gene. The J gene is TRBJ2-2, the V gene TRBV12-3 or TRBV12-4; D is perhaps TRBD1 (6 bases). Trimming stripped 6 bases from V and 4 bases from J, with 15 bases between. This CDR3 region has 15 residues. CDR3 DNA, as far as it was read: TGTGCCAGCAGCGAAGGGCAGGGGTTCACCGGGGAG. This translates into CASSEGQGFTGE. The full CDR3 reads CASSEGQGFTGELFF.

This clone came up many times. Coverage ceases 3 residues before the CDR3 finishes, and the germline J gene fills in the end. This chain joins TRBV14 and TRBJ1-2; D perhaps matches TRBD1 (6 bases). The length of the CDR3 is 13 residues. Trimming pared 5 bases from V and 3 bases from J, leaving 10 bases between. Germline-derived CDR1 and CDR2 are SGHDN and FVKESK. The DNA read from the CDR3 is TGTGCCAGCAGCAACAGGGTTTACTATGGC. This translates into CASSNRVYYG. The whole CDR3 sequence reads CASSNRVYYGYTF.

At least ten counts were recorded for this clone. The read is 3 residues too short to cover the CDR3 end, so that end is filled in from the germline J gene. The rearrangement uses TRBV28 and TRBJ1-4; TRBD1 aligns across 8 bases. Germline CDR1 is MDHEN and CDR2 is SYDVKM. This CDR3 contains 15 residues. The J segment lost 8 bases and the V segment lost 6 bases, leaving 11 bases of the junction unmatched. CDR3 DNA, as far as it was read: TGTGCCAGCAGCCCCCAGGACAGGGTGAAGGAAAAA. This codes for CASSPQDRVKEK. The full CDR3 protein reads CASSPQDRVKEKLFF.

This clone showed up just a few times. Read sequence stops 3 residues before the CDR3 end, and the germline J gene provides the missing end. The rearrangement joins TRBV18 to TRBJ1-2; D perhaps matches TRBD1 (6 bases). This CDR3 has 15 amino acids. Trimming took 3 bases from V and 7 from J, leaving 18 bases between them. The germline gives CDR1 KGHSH, CDR2 LQKENI. The CDR3 bases that were read are TGTGCCAGCTCACCGCCCGGGACAAAAGTAGGTGGC. Its protein is CASSPPGTKVGG. The complete CDR3 reads CASSPPGTKVGGYTF.

This clone has ten or more counts. The CDR3 end falls 3 residues outside the read, so it is completed with the germline J gene. This sequence joins TRBV12-3 or TRBV12-4 and TRBJ2-3; no firm D call. Trimming pared 6 bases from V and 6 bases from J, leaving 10 bases between. The CDR3 has 12 residues. The CDR3 loop reads CASRGRADTQYF. The covered CDR3 bases are TGTGCCAGCAGGGGTCGAGCGGATACG.

This clone was seen at least ten times. The observed sequence ends 3 residues before the CDR3 terminus, with the missing tail filled in from the germline J gene. The rearrangement links TRBV29-1 to TRBJ2-4; maybe TRBD1 (5 bases). The CDR3 totals 11 residues. Germline values: CDR1 SQVTM, CDR2 ANQGSEA. The V end lost 4 bases, the J end lost 9 bases, and 10 bases lay between the germline ends. The CDR3 is CSVVEGAIQYF. The sequenced part of the CDR3 DNA is TGCAGCGTTGTAGAAGGGGCCATT.

This clone was recorded at least ten times. The read stops 3 residues short of the end of the CDR3; the missing end is completed from the germline J gene. The genes are TRBV7-2 and TRBJ2-1, with TRBD1 as a possible D gene (5 bases). V was clipped by 8 bases and J by 2 bases, with 16 bases between them. CDR3 size: 15 residues. Germline assignment: CDR1 SGHTA and CDR2 FQGNSA. CDR3 DNA, as far as it was read: TGTGCCAGCGGACCTCAGGGTTTCACCTACAATGAG. It yields the protein CASGPQGFTYNE. The entire CDR3 sequence reads CASGPQGFTYNEQFF.

This clone has a count of ten or more. The CDR3 is cut off 3 residues early in the read; its end comes from the germline J gene. V is TRBV14 and J is TRBJ2-5; D is unresolved. From germline, CDR1 is SGHDN and CDR2 FVKESK. V gave up 3 bases and J gave up 0 bases, with 2 bases separating them. The CDR3 runs 12 residues. The DNA read from the CDR3 is TGTGCCAGCAGCCACTACCAAGAGACC. Its protein product is CASSHYQET. The complete CDR3 protein is CASSHYQETQYF.

The table lists this clone with many counts. Coverage ceases 3 residues before the CDR3 finishes, and the germline J gene fills in the end. The chain is built from TRBV4-1 and TRBJ2-2; TRBD2 might be the D (5 bases). The germline gives CDR1 MGHRA, CDR2 YSYEKL. The CDR3 consists of 17 residues. V was cut by 0 bases and J by 1 base, with 12 bases left in between. The sequenced CDR3 bases are TGCGCCAGCAGCCAAGATCGGGGAGAGATGAACACCGGGGAG. Its protein product is CASSQDRGEMNTGE. The full CDR3 sequence reads CASSQDRGEMNTGELFF.

Ten or more counts support this clone. The missing CDR3 end, 3 residues past where the read stops, is filled in from the germline J gene. The J gene is TRBJ2-1, the V gene TRBV7-6; D not resolved. The V gene lost 1 base and the J gene lost 5 bases, with 6 bases spanning the gap. CDR1 SGHVS and CDR2 FNYEAQ come from the germline V gene. The CDR3 loop spans 13 amino acids. Partial CDR3 DNA: TGTGCCAGCAGCTTAGGCAGGAACAATGAG. As protein: CASSLGRNNE. The full CDR3 is CASSLGRNNEQFF.

Many counts were recorded for this clone. The read ends 3 residues shy of where the CDR3 ends; the end is completed using the germline J gene. The chain uses TRBV9 and TRBJ1-4; no clear D. V was clipped by 3 bases and J by 1 base, with 7 bases between them. The germline V gene has CDR1 SGDLS and CDR2 YYNGEE. This CDR3 is 14 amino acids long. CDR3 loop: CASSAQRTNEKLFF. The sequenced CDR3 bases are TGTGCCAGCAGCGCACAGAGAACTAATGAAAAA.

This clone occurred many times. The CDR3 loop reads CASSVARTGGYEQYF. The sequenced CDR3 bases are TGTGCCAGCAGCGTAGCTAGAACAGGGGGCTACGAG. This sequence joins TRBV9 and TRBJ2-7, with 8 bases lining up with TRBD1. The read halts 3 residues ahead of the CDR3 end, with the missing end drawn from the germline J gene. CDR1 and CDR2 (germline): SGDLS, YYNGEE. The trim removed 0 bases at V and 3 bases at J, leaving 5 bases unmatched. The CDR3 totals 15 residues.

This clone was detected ten times or more. The CDR3 is cut off 3 residues early in the read; its end comes from the germline J gene. The chain combines TRBV19 with TRBJ2-3, with D possibly matching TRBD1 (5 bases). V lost 3 bases and J 0 bases, leaving 13 bases between the germline ends. The CDR3 length is 16 residues. Germline values: CDR1 LNHDA, CDR2 SQIVND (reference sequence). Here the CDR3 reads CASSIPTASSTDTQYF. The covered CDR3 bases are TGTGCCAGTAGTATCCCGACAGCGTCTAGCACAGATACG.

This clone has at least ten counts. Read data end 3 residues before the CDR3 end; the end is taken from the germline J gene. The genes are TRBV28 and TRBJ1-5; 9 bases align to TRBD1. V lost 3 bases to trimming and J lost 7 bases; unmatched junction nucleotides: 10. Germline V CDR1 and CDR2: MDHEN, SYDVKM. The CDR3 length is 16 residues. The CDR3: CASSFLTGGAGQPQHF. The CDR3 bases that were read are TGTGCCAGCAGTTTTCTAACAGGGGGCGCCGGACAGCCC.

This clone was found many times. The read ends 3 residues before the CDR3 terminus; that terminus is restored from the germline J gene. The J gene is TRBJ1-4, the V gene TRBV13; 9 bases fit TRBD1. The CDR3 sequence is 14 residues long. Looked up from germline, CDR1 is PRHDT and CDR2 is FYEKMQ (reference sequence). V trimming: 4 bases; J trimming: 9 bases; junction bases outside the gene matches: 6. The CDR3 bases that were read are TGTGCCAGCAGCTCCCGGGACAGGGATCAAAAA. It translates to CASSSRDRDQK. Given in full, the CDR3 is CASSSRDRDQKLFF.

In its sample, this clone was seen many times. The read halts 3 residues ahead of the CDR3 end, with the missing end drawn from the germline J gene. The chain combines TRBV28 with TRBJ2-1, with 12 bases aligning to TRBD2. V shed 2 bases, J shed 8 bases, and the junction held 4 bases outside the gene matches. The CDR3 is made up of 15 amino acids. Germline lookup yields CDR1 MDHEN and CDR2 SYDVKM. CDR3 DNA, as far as it was read: TGTGCCAGCAGTTTACTGACTAGCGGGAGCCATGAG. It is translated as CASSLLTSGSHE. The CDR3, in full, reads CASSLLTSGSHEQFF.

This clone was counted ten times or more. With the read ending 3 residues before the CDR3 end, the germline J gene is used to fill in that end. The J gene is TRBJ2-2, the V gene TRBV20-1, with TRBD1 identical over 7 bases. Germline V gives CDR1 DFQATT, CDR2 SNEGSKA (reference sequence). This CDR3 has 13 amino acids. The V and J ends lost 3 bases and 7 bases, in that order; junction bases with no gene match: 5. The CDR3 DNA, read in part, is TGCAGTGCTAGGAGCAGGGGGATCGGGGAG. It translates to CSARSRGIGE. The full CDR3 sequence reads CSARSRGIGELFF.

This clone was seen ten or more times. The CDR3 end is not reached by the read, which stops 3 residues before it; the germline J gene fills it in. The chain is built from TRBV20-1 and TRBJ1-2; 7 positions match TRBD1. The germline V gene has CDR1 DFQATT and CDR2 SNEGSKA (reference sequence). The CDR3 has 15 amino acids. Trimming cost V 2 bases and J 0 bases; bases outside gene matches: 6. The covered CDR3 bases are TGCAGTGCTAGAAGACAGGGAACAGCTAACTATGGC. Encoded protein: CSARRQGTANYG. In full, the CDR3 is CSARRQGTANYGYTF.